This T cell receptor beta chain was captured by sequencing in a study of cytomegalovirus exposure and HLA in healthy donors. Study findings and constraints: An analysis done earlier found most TCR beta V segments productive about 87% or about 30% of the time. Analysis performed later showed TCR beta chains linked to HLA being more clonally expanded than equally common others. Sequencing likely produced, as an artifact, a cluster of highly shared sequence variants.

This clone is medium-sized (0.01 to 0.1%) within its sample. No antigen is known for it. Both 60 Vbeta primers and 13 Jbeta primers went into the PCR. Libraries were prepared by immunoSEQ multiplex PCR; TCRdb keeps only in-frame clonotypes and omits some of them. The repertoire has more than 95,000 clones, approximately 81% of them found once; the top ten carry around 4.3%. The CDR3 totals 15 residues. Germline V gene lookup returns CDR1 LNHDA and CDR2 SQIVND (reference sequence). The V and J ends lost 5 bases and 5 bases, in that order; junction bases with no gene match: 10. The chain carries TRBV19 and TRBJ2-7; 9 bases fit TRBD1. The sample comprised PBMCs. The source is a man between 25 and 39 years old in good health and CMV-seropositive. This CDR3 is CASSSDGQGYNEQYF. The CDR3 DNA reads TGTGCCAGTAGTTCCGATGGACAGGGGTACAACGAGCAGTACTTC.